This TCR beta chain is drawn from a study of CD8+CD57+ T cells in acquired aplastic anemia. Turning to the study itself: Sorted CD4+ plus CD8+ cells gave DNA averaging roughly 3.5 ug.

The CDR3 extends over 13 amino acids. The V and J ends lost 3 bases and 8 bases respectively, with 13 bases between them. The germline V gene encodes CDR1 ENHRY and CDR2 SYGVKD. A note on this clonotype: Its antigen is unknown.

Both TCR beta VDJ combination and CDR3 sequence profiling were carried out. Genomic DNA was the template for this profiling. TCRdb processed the reads anew with MiXCR; each CDR3 protein has one entry. The table records roughly 500,000 distinct CDR3 sequences, around a third of them present only once. Points from the study as a whole: CD8+ Simpson's diversity did not differ significantly between patients and controls.

Sequenced patients had shown CD8+CD57+ cell expansion by flow cytometry. The receptor was derived from a human donor with aplastic anemia. The sample consisted of sorted CD4+, CD8+, or CD8+CD57+ T cells (not recorded which) from PBMCs. V is TRBV10-3 and J is TRBJ1-2; TRBD1 is a possible D gene (5 bases). CDR3 loop: CAISDRAYGGYTF. CDR3 DNA sequence: TGTGCCATCAGTGACAGGGCCTATGGGGGCTACACCTTC.